This T cell receptor (beta chain) comes out of a study of response to subunit inactivated influenza vaccine. Using its own MiXCR run on the RT-PCR reads, TCRdb lists one record per CDR3 protein. The table lists about 570,000 distinct CDR3 sequences, around 10% of them singletons. This clonotype was found a few times. Between the trimmed V and J ends, which lost 2 bases and 0 bases, there was a span of 17 bases. Germline-derived CDR1 and CDR2 are SGHTA and FQGTGA. This CDR3 region has 18 residues. These same records also appear under a second study, on T cells expressing NK-cell markers. That source reports: Production of TCR beta cDNA relied on 5'RACE template switching with UMIs. TCR beta repertoires came from sorted CD3+CD56+NKG2C+, CD3+CD56+NKG2C- and CD3+CD56-NKG2C+ T cells. The same clonotypes also predominated in the CD3+CD56-NKG2C+ fraction of a handful of donors. Questions lingered over whether expanded NKG2C+ T cell clones were HCMV-specific.

The V call is TRBV7-3, the J call TRBJ2-1; D call uncertain. The TCR originated in a man in his fifties who received an inactivated influenza vaccine. Sequenced here: PBMCs from blood, sampled on the day of vaccination. Here the CDR3 DNA reads TGTGCCAGCAGCTTACCGGCGTCCGGTGCGAGCTCCTACAATGAGCAGTTCTTC. Translation: CASSLPASGASSYNEQFF.